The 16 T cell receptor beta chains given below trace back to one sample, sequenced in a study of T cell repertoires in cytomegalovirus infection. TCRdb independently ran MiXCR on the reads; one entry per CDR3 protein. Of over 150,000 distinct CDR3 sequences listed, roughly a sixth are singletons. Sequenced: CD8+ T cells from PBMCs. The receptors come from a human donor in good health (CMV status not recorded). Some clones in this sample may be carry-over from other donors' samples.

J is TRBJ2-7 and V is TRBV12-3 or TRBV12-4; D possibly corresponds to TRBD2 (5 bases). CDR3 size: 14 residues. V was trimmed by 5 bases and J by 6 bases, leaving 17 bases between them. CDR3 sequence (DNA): TGTGCCAGCAGTCTCTCCACCTCGGGAACCGAGCAGTACTTC. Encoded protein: CASSLSTSGTEQYF.

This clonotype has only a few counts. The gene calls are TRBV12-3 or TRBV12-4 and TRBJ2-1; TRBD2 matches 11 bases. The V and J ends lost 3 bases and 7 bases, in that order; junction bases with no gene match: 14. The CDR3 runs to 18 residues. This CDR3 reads CASSFGLAGGPRANEQFF. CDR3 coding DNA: TGTGCCAGCAGTTTTGGTTTAGCGGGGGGGCCAAGAGCTAATGAGCAGTTCTTC.

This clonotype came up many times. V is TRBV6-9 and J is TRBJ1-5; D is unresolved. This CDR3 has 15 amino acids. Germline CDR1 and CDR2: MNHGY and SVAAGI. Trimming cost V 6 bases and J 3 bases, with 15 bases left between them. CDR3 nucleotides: TGTGCCAGCAGGGGAGTTGACTCAGTCAATCAGCCCCAGCATTTT. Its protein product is CASRGVDSVNQPQHF.

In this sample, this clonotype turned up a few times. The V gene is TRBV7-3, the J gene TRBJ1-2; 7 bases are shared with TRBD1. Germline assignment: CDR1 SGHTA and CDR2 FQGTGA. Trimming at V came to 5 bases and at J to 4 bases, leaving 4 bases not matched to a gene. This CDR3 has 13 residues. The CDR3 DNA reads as TGTGCCAGCAGCCAGACAGGGACCTATGGCTACACCTTC. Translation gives CASSQTGTYGYTF.

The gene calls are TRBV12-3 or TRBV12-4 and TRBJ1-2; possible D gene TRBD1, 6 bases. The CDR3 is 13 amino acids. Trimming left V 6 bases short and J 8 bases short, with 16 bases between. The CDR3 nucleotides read TGTGCCAGCAGCCCCGGCAGGGGTGAGGGCTACACCTTC. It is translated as CASSPGRGEGYTF.

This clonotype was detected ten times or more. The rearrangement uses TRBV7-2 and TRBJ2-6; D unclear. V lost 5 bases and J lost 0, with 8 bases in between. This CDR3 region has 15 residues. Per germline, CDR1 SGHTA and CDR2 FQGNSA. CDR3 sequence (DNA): TGTGCCAGCAGCCTAAGGGACTCTGGGGCCAACGTCCTGACTTTC. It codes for CASSLRDSGANVLTF. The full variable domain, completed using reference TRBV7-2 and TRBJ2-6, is GAGVSQSPSNKVTEKGKDVELRCDPISGHTALYWYRQSLGQGLEFLIYFQGNSAPDKSGLPSDRFSAERTGGSVSTLTIQRTQQEDSAVYLCASSLRDSGANVLTFGAGSRLTVL.

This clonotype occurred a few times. The CDR3 sequence: CASSRQGPDTIYF. The CDR3 bases are TGCGCCAGCAGCCGACAGGGGCCGGACACCATATATTTT. V usage is TRBV4-1 and J usage is TRBJ1-3, with 8 bases identical to TRBD1. The germline V gene has CDR1 MGHRA and CDR2 YSYEKL. This CDR3 has 13 residues. The V gene end was trimmed by 4 bases and the J gene end by 8 bases; junction bases not matched to a gene: 4.

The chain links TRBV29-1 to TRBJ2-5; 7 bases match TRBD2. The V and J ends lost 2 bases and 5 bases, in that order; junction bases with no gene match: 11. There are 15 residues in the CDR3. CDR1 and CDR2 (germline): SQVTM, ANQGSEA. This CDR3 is CSVELGGGGWETQYF. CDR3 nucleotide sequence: TGCAGCGTTGAATTGGGCGGGGGAGGGTGGGAGACCCAGTACTTC. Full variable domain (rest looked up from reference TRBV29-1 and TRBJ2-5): SAVISQKPSRDICQRGTSLTIQCQVDSQVTMMFWYRQQPGQSLTLIATANQGSEATYESGFVIDKFPISRPNLTFSTLTVSNMSPEDSSIYLCSVELGGGGWETQYFGPGTRLLVL.

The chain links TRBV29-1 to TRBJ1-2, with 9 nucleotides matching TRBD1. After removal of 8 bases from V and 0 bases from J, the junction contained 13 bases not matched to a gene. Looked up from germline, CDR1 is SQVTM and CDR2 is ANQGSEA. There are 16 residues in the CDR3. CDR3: CSSIPGTGSSNYGYTF. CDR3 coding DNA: TGCAGCTCTATTCCCGGGACAGGGTCCTCTAACTATGGCTACACCTTC. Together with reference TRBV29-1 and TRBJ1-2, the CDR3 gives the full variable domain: SAVISQKPSRDICQRGTSLTIQCQVDSQVTMMFWYRQQPGQSLTLIATANQGSEATYESGFVIDKFPISRPNLTFSTLTVSNMSPEDSSIYLCSSIPGTGSSNYGYTFGSGTRLTVV.

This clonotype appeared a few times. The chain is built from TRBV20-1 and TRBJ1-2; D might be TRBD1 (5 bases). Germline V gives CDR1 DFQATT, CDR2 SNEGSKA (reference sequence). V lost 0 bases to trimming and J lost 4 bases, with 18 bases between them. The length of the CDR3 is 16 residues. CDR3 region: CSARDPGGTHTYGYTF. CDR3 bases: TGCAGTGCTAGAGACCCCGGGGGGACGCACACCTATGGCTACACCTTC.

CDR3 DNA: TGTGCCAGCAGCTCTCGACAGGAGTATTCACCCCTCCACTTT. It translates to CASSSRQEYSPLHF. The chain has TRBV7-9 and TRBJ1-6, with D possibly matching TRBD1 (6 bases). The CDR3 runs to 14 residues. V was pared by 4 bases and J by 8 bases, with 12 bases between. Germline assignment: CDR1 SEHNR and CDR2 FQNEAQ (reference sequence).

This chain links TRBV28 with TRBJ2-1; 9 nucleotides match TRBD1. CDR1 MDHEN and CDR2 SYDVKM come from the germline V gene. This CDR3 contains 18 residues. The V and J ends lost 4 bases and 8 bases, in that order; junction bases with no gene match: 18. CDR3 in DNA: TGTGCCAGCAGTTCTCCTTATGTAACAGGGGGCCCTTTGGATGAGCAGTTCTTC. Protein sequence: CASSSPYVTGGPLDEQFF. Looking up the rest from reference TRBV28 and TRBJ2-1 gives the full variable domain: DVKVTQSSRYLVKRTGEKVFLECVQDMDHENMFWYRQDPGLGLRLIYFSYDVKMKEKGDIPEGYSVSREKKERFSLILESASTNQTSMYLCASSSPYVTGGPLDEQFFGPGTRLTVL.

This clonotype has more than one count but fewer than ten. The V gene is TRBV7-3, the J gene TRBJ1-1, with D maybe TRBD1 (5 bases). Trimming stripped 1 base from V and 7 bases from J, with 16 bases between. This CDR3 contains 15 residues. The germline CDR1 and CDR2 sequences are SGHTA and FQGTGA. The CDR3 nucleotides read TGTGCCAGCAGCTTAAATGGGGACGGGCCGTTTGAAGCTTTCTTT. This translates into CASSLNGDGPFEAFF.

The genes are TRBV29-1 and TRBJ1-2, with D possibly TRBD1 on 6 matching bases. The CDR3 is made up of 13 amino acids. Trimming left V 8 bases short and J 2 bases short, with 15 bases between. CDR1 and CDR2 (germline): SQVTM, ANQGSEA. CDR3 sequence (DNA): TGCAGCATCTCAGGGGATCGCAACTATGGCTACACCTTC. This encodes CSISGDRNYGYTF.

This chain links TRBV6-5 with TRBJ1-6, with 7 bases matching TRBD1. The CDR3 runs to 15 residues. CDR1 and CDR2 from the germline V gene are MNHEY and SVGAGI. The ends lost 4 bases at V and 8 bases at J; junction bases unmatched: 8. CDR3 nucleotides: TGTGCCAGCAGTTCCGACAGGGTGGTTTATTCACCCCTCCACTTT. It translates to CASSSDRVVYSPLHF.

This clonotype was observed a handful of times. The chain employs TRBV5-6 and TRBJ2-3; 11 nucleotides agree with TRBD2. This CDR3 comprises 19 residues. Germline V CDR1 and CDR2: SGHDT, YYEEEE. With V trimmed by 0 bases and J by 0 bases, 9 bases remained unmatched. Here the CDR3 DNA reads TGTGCCAGCAGCTTGGTCGGGACTAGCGGAGGCTCTAGCACAGATACGCAGTATTTT. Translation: CASSLVGTSGGSSTDTQYF.